A selection of T cell receptor beta chains follows, all from one sample in a study of response to subunit inactivated influenza vaccine. Each CDR3 protein is one row after TCRdb ran MiXCR on the RT-PCR reads. The repertoire holds around 190,000 distinct CDR3 sequences, with around 8.8% as singletons. The sample here was non-naive T cells sorted from PBMCs, taken on the day of vaccination. These receptors were obtained from a man aged 50 or older who received an inactivated influenza vaccine. The CDR3 runs from the conserved cysteine through the conserved F or W. The order of the fields is V gene, J gene, D gene, clone size, CDR3 DNA, CDR3 protein. The D gene is left open where the match is weak. Not all rows give a size; the values are once, few, many and, for expanded clones, a class.

v_gene: TRBV12-3/TRBV12-4; j_gene: TRBJ1-4; d_gene: NA; abundance: few; CDR3nt: TGTGCCAGCAGTTTAGGCCGGGACTCAAAACTGTTTTTT; CDR3aa: CASSLGRDSKLFF
v_gene: TRBV6-2/TRBV6-3; j_gene: TRBJ2-7; d_gene: NA; abundance: few; CDR3nt: TGTGCCAGCAACGACTGGAGAGGGCAGTACTTC; CDR3aa: CASNDWRGQYF
v_gene: TRBV27; j_gene: TRBJ1-2; d_gene: TRBD1; abundance: many; CDR3nt: TGTGCCAGCAGCCTCGACCCCGCAGGGGGTGGCGGCTACACCTTC; CDR3aa: CASSLDPAGGGGYTF
v_gene: TRBV27; j_gene: TRBJ2-7; d_gene: TRBD2; abundance: many; CDR3nt: TGTGCCAGCAGTCCGGGACTAGCGGCCCTATACGAGCAGTACTTC; CDR3aa: CASSPGLAALYEQYF
v_gene: TRBV10-3; j_gene: TRBJ1-5; d_gene: NA; abundance: NA; CDR3nt: TGTGCCATCAGTGGGCAGGATAGCAATCAGCCCCAGCATTTT; CDR3aa: CAISGQDSNQPQHF
v_gene: TRBV29-1; j_gene: TRBJ2-3; d_gene: NA; abundance: many; CDR3nt: TGCAGCGCCCGCTCGGGCACAGATACGCAGTATTTT; CDR3aa: CSARSGTDTQYF
v_gene: TRBV6-2/TRBV6-3; j_gene: TRBJ2-3; d_gene: TRBD2; abundance: NA; CDR3nt: TGTGCCAGCAGTTACCCGGGAGGAACAGATACGCAGTATTTT; CDR3aa: CASSYPGGTDTQYF
v_gene: TRBV7-8; j_gene: TRBJ2-7; d_gene: NA; abundance: NA; CDR3nt: TGTGCCAGCAGCTCCCGTGTTGGGATCGGCTCCTACGAGCAGTACTTC; CDR3aa: CASSSRVGIGSYEQYF
v_gene: TRBV12-3/TRBV12-4; j_gene: TRBJ1-1; d_gene: NA; abundance: many; CDR3nt: TGTGCCAGCAGTTTTCGGAGGGGGACTGAAGCTTTCTTT; CDR3aa: CASSFRRGTEAFF
v_gene: TRBV20-1; j_gene: TRBJ2-7; d_gene: TRBD2; abundance: few; CDR3nt: TGCAGTGCCCCTGGACTAGCGTCAACCTACGAGCAGTACTTC; CDR3aa: CSAPGLASTYEQYF
v_gene: TRBV4-1; j_gene: TRBJ2-5; d_gene: NA; abundance: many; CDR3nt: TGCGCCAGCAGCCCCCGTCCTGTGTTTCAAGAGACCCAGTACTTC; CDR3aa: CASSPRPVFQETQYF
v_gene: TRBV20-1; j_gene: TRBJ1-1; d_gene: NA; abundance: NA; CDR3nt: TGCAGTGCTAGTGGCAGGGGAAGGATGAACACTGAAGCTTTCTTT; CDR3aa: CSASGRGRMNTEAFF
v_gene: TRBV7-2; j_gene: TRBJ2-7; d_gene: NA; abundance: many; CDR3nt: TGTGCCAGCAGCCCCGGCAGGTTCCTATCCTACGAGCAGTACTTC; CDR3aa: CASSPGRFLSYEQYF
v_gene: TRBV27; j_gene: TRBJ2-6; d_gene: TRBD1; abundance: once; CDR3nt: TGTGCCAGCAGGAGACAGGGGGCTGGGGCCAACGTCCTGACTTTC; CDR3aa: CASRRQGAGANVLTF
v_gene: TRBV18; j_gene: TRBJ2-7; d_gene: NA; abundance: many; CDR3nt: TGTGCCAGCTCATTTAGGGGCCCCTACGAGCAGTACTTC; CDR3aa: CASSFRGPYEQYF
v_gene: TRBV3-1; j_gene: TRBJ2-2; d_gene: NA; abundance: NA; CDR3nt: TGTGCCAGCAGCCAACGAGGGGGGACTACGAACACCGGGGAGCTGTTTTTT; CDR3aa: CASSQRGGTTNTGELFF
v_gene: TRBV12-3/TRBV12-4; j_gene: TRBJ1-3; d_gene: TRBD1; abundance: many; CDR3nt: TGTGCCAGCAGTTTACAGGGGGCTGGAAACACCATATATTTT; CDR3aa: CASSLQGAGNTIYF
v_gene: TRBV6-2/TRBV6-3; j_gene: TRBJ1-5; d_gene: NA; abundance: few; CDR3nt: TGTGCCAGCGCTAGGGCAGGGGGCAATCAGCCCCAGCATTTT; CDR3aa: CASARAGGNQPQHF
v_gene: TRBV7-2; j_gene: TRBJ2-3; d_gene: NA; abundance: many; CDR3nt: TGTGCCAGCAGCTTAGAATTCAGGGGGGGGGCAGATACGCAGTATTTT; CDR3aa: CASSLEFRGGADTQYF
v_gene: TRBV4-3; j_gene: TRBJ2-3; d_gene: TRBD2; abundance: NA; CDR3nt: TGCGCCAGCAGCCAAGAAATAAAAGCGGGAGGCAGCACAGATACGCAGTATTTT; CDR3aa: CASSQEIKAGGSTDTQYF
v_gene: TRBV24-1; j_gene: TRBJ2-1; d_gene: NA; abundance: NA; CDR3nt: TGTGCCACCAGTGATGTGGGGCTAAGCTCCTACAATGAGCAGTTCTTC; CDR3aa: CATSDVGLSSYNEQFF
v_gene: TRBV7-9; j_gene: TRBJ1-6; d_gene: TRBD1; abundance: few; CDR3nt: TGTGCCAGCAGCCGATGGACAGGACCACCTTATAACTCACCCCTCCACTTT; CDR3aa: CASSRWTGPPYNSPLHF
v_gene: TRBV18; j_gene: TRBJ2-7; d_gene: TRBD1; abundance: many; CDR3nt: TGTGCCAGCTCACCAACAGGGGGCCCCTACGAGCAGTACTTC; CDR3aa: CASSPTGGPYEQYF
v_gene: TRBV27; j_gene: TRBJ2-1; d_gene: TRBD2; abundance: NA; CDR3nt: TGTGCCAGCAGTACCGGGGGGATCGGTGAGCAGTTCTTC; CDR3aa: CASSTGGIGEQFF
v_gene: TRBV15; j_gene: TRBJ2-3; d_gene: NA; abundance: NA; CDR3nt: TGTGCCACCAGCAGGCGGAGTGGTGGTGATACGCAGTATTTT; CDR3aa: CATSRRSGGDTQYF
v_gene: TRBV7-9; j_gene: TRBJ2-7; d_gene: TRBD2; abundance: once; CDR3nt: TGTGCCAGCAGCTGGACTAGCGAGTACGAGCAGTACTTC; CDR3aa: CASSWTSEYEQYF
v_gene: TRBV5-1; j_gene: TRBJ2-7; d_gene: NA; abundance: NA; CDR3nt: TGCGCCAGCAGGGTGGCCTCCTCCGAGCAGTACTTC; CDR3aa: CASRVASSEQYF
v_gene: TRBV4-1; j_gene: TRBJ1-6; d_gene: NA; abundance: NA; CDR3nt: TGCGCCAGCAGCCCCCTTCCTCGTTCCGGCCGAGGGAATTCACCCCTCCACTTT; CDR3aa: CASSPLPRSGRGNSPLHF
v_gene: TRBV12-3/TRBV12-4; j_gene: TRBJ2-1; d_gene: TRBD2; abundance: NA; CDR3nt: TGTGCCAGCAGCCCTCCCACGACTAGCGGGGGGCTTCGGTCCTACAATGAGCAGTTCTTC; CDR3aa: CASSPPTTSGGLRSYNEQFF
v_gene: TRBV11-2; j_gene: TRBJ2-3; d_gene: TRBD2; abundance: few; CDR3nt: TGTGCCAGCAGACGTGGGGACCTAGCGGGACGATCAGATACGCAGTATTTT; CDR3aa: CASRRGDLAGRSDTQYF
v_gene: TRBV20-1; j_gene: TRBJ2-7; d_gene: NA; abundance: many; CDR3nt: TGCAGTGCTAGAGACGGGGCGGACCCTACGTCCAAGCAGTACTTC; CDR3aa: CSARDGADPTSKQYF
v_gene: TRBV15; j_gene: TRBJ2-7; d_gene: TRBD2; abundance: NA; CDR3nt: TGTGCCACCCCTAGCGGGAGCCCTAGAAAAGGCGAGCAGTACTTC; CDR3aa: CATPSGSPRKGEQYF
v_gene: TRBV10-3; j_gene: TRBJ2-3; d_gene: NA; abundance: NA; CDR3nt: TGTGCCATCAGTGACAGAGGCACAGATACGCAGTATTTT; CDR3aa: CAISDRGTDTQYF
v_gene: TRBV18; j_gene: TRBJ2-1; d_gene: NA; abundance: NA; CDR3nt: TGTGCCGCCCATAGGGGGAACAATAATGAGCAGTTCTTC; CDR3aa: CAAHRGNNNEQFF
v_gene: TRBV6-2/TRBV6-3; j_gene: TRBJ2-1; d_gene: TRBD2; abundance: NA; CDR3nt: TGTGCCAGCAGTTACTCGTTTAGCGGGAGGCAGACGGCCTCCTACAATGAGCAGTTCTTC; CDR3aa: CASSYSFSGRQTASYNEQFF
v_gene: TRBV3-1; j_gene: TRBJ2-1; d_gene: NA; abundance: many; CDR3nt: TGTGCCAGCAGCCAAGATGAGGGGGGAAGGCAGTTCTTC; CDR3aa: CASSQDEGGRQFF